This entry concerns a single T cell receptor beta chain. This record belongs to a study of T cells after yellow fever vaccination. V dropped 1 base and J dropped 11; count of bases not matched to a gene: 4. Germline-derived CDR1 and CDR2 are SGHVS and FQNEAQ. The CDR3 sequence is 13 residues long. TCRdb re-derived calls from the 5' RACE reads in MiXCR, one entry per CDR3 protein. The sample lists 620,000 or so distinct CDR3 sequences, roughly 12% occurring once. The specimen comprised PBMCs, sampled on the day of the yellow fever booster vaccination. The chain carries TRBV7-8 and TRBJ2-4; 8 positions agree with TRBD2. The receptor was isolated from a young man who received the YFV17D yellow fever vaccine. In DNA form, the CDR3 reads TGTGCCAGCAGCTTAGGGGGTAGCGGGGTTCAGTACTTC. Translating gives CASSLGGSGVQYF.